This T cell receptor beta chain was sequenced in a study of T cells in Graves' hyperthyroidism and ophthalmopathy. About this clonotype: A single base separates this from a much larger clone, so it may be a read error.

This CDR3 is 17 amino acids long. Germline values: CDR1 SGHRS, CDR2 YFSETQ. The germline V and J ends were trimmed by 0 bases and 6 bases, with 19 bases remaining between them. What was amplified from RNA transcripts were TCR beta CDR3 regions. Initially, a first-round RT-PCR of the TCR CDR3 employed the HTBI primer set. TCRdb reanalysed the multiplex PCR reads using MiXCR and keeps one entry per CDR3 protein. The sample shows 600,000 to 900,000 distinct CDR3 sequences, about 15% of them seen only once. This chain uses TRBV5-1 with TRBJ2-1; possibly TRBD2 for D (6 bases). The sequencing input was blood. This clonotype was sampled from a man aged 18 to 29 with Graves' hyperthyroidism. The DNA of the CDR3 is TGCGCCAGCAGCTTGGCCCCGGGGCGCCGGGGGAGCAATGAGCAGTTCTTC. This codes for CASSLAPGRRGSNEQFF.